This section outlines one T cell receptor beta chain sequence together with its context. The sample originates from a study of blood T cell repertoires in COVID-19. Study-level information: Spain, Italy and the United States supplied samples that represented acute and convalescent COVID-19. PBMCs, B-cell-depleted T cells, or T cells provided the cDNA or gDNA that made up the material.

Authors' processing steps: Using reference gene primer amplification, nucleated cell counts were estimated. Some clones are missing from TCRdb's copy, which holds only in-frame ones; the method was immunoSEQ multiplex PCR. The D gene and trimming were derived from the DNA, and the V and J assignments and clone size from that table. The repertoire holds approximately 59,000 clones, with approximately 78% as singletons. Germline V gene lookup returns CDR1 SGHVS and CDR2 FNYEAQ. There are 12 residues in the CDR3. Trimming took off 1 base at V and 5 bases at J, with 4 bases between the two ends. Material for sequencing was peripheral blood. The source is a man at least 80 years old with acute or convalescent COVID-19. This sequence joins TRBV7-6 and TRBJ2-3; no clear D gene. CDR3 DNA: TGTGCCAGCAGCTTAGTCCGAGATACGCAGTATTTT. It is translated as CASSLVRDTQYF. Full variable domain (outside the CDR3, taken from reference TRBV7-6 and TRBJ2-3): GAGVSQSPRYKVTKRGQDVALRCDPISGHVSLYWYRQALGQGPEFLTYFNYEAQQDKSGLPNDRFSAERPEGSISTLTIQRTEQRDSAMYRCASSLVRDTQYFGPGTRLTVL.